This is a list of T cell receptor beta chains from one sample in a study of neurological immune-mediated disorders. TCRdb reprocessed the 5' RACE reads via MiXCR and lists one record per CDR3 protein. The sample includes 55,000 to 65,000 distinct CDR3 sequences, about 4% of them seen just once. The sequencing input was PBMCs. The receptors originated from a woman aged 45-59 years with multiple sclerosis. The CDR3 runs from the conserved cysteine through the conserved F or W. A D gene is named only where the DNA matches it firmly. Rows may omit the clone size; those that give it use once, few, many or a size class.

size: many
V: TRBV20-1
D: .
J: TRBJ1-2
CDR3: CSAAKTQERGYTF
DNA: TGCAGTGCCGCTAAAACCCAGGAGAGGGGCTACACCTTC

size: .
V: TRBV7-6
D: TRBD1
J: TRBJ1-2
CDR3: CASGKLQGSYTF
DNA: TGTGCCAGCGGCAAATTACAGGGGAGCTACACCTTC

size: many
V: TRBV2
D: .
J: TRBJ1-2
CDR3: CASSENYGYTF
DNA: TGTGCCAGCAGTGAAAACTATGGCTACACCTTC

size: few
V: TRBV5-1
D: TRBD2
J: TRBJ2-3
CDR3: CASSSRLAGDTDTQYF
DNA: TGCGCCAGCAGCTCCCGACTAGCGGGAGACACAGATACGCAGTATTTT

size: many
V: TRBV11-2
D: TRBD1
J: TRBJ1-5
CDR3: CASSLTGGNQPQHF
DNA: TGTGCCAGCAGCTTAACAGGGGGCAATCAGCCCCAGCATTTT

size: many
V: TRBV5-5
D: TRBD1
J: TRBJ2-5
CDR3: CASSLRGGDRAGETQYF
DNA: TGTGCCAGCAGCTTAAGGGGAGGGGACAGGGCCGGAGAGACCCAGTACTTC

size: many
V: TRBV7-9
D: .
J: TRBJ2-2
CDR3: CASSLPPAGELFF
DNA: TGTGCCAGCAGCTTACCACCCGCCGGGGAGCTGTTTTTT

size: many
V: TRBV20-1
D: .
J: TRBJ2-1
CDR3: CSARDLDPRGNEQFF
DNA: TGCAGTGCTAGAGATCTCGACCCTCGGGGGAATGAGCAGTTCTTC

size: many
V: TRBV20-1
D: .
J: TRBJ1-1
CDR3: CSARAGTNTEAFF
DNA: TGCAGTGCTAGAGCCGGCACGAACACTGAAGCTTTCTTT

size: many
V: TRBV5-1
D: .
J: TRBJ2-7
CDR3: CASSIEQGPYDEQYF
DNA: TGCGCCAGCAGCATCGAACAGGGACCCTATGACGAGCAGTACTTC

size: many
V: TRBV7-2
D: TRBD1
J: TRBJ1-5
CDR3: CASSPDRGDNQPQHF
DNA: TGTGCCAGCAGCCCAGACAGGGGGGACAATCAGCCCCAGCATTTT

size: many
V: TRBV20-1
D: .
J: TRBJ2-7
CDR3: CSADGQHYEQYF
DNA: TGCAGTGCTGATGGGCAGCACTACGAGCAGTACTTC

size: many
V: TRBV7-2
D: .
J: TRBJ1-1
CDR3: CASSPEGRTEAFF
DNA: TGTGCCAGCAGCCCAGAAGGCCGTACTGAAGCTTTCTTT

size: many
V: TRBV27
D: .
J: TRBJ2-3
CDR3: CASSAGMPDTQYF
DNA: TGTGCCAGCTCGGCGGGGATGCCAGATACGCAGTATTTT

size: many
V: TRBV3-1
D: TRBD1
J: TRBJ1-1
CDR3: CASSQPTGQLSTEAFF
DNA: TGTGCCAGCAGCCAACCCACGGGACAGCTGAGCACTGAAGCTTTCTTT

size: many
V: TRBV7-6
D: .
J: TRBJ2-1
CDR3: CASSLGAAGGGEQFF
DNA: TGTGCCAGCAGCTTAGGAGCGGCGGGTGGGGGTGAGCAGTTCTTC

size: many
V: TRBV6-6
D: .
J: TRBJ2-6
CDR3: CASRTQGTGLASGANVLTF
DNA: TGTGCCAGCAGGACCCAGGGTACGGGACTGGCCTCTGGGGCCAACGTCCTGACTTTC

size: many
V: TRBV20-1
D: .
J: TRBJ2-7
CDR3: CSARDPDGSDEQYF
DNA: TGCAGTGCTAGAGATCCTGACGGGAGTGATGAGCAGTACTTC

size: many
V: TRBV5-1
D: .
J: TRBJ2-6
CDR3: CASSLDRGGANVLTF
DNA: TGCGCCAGCAGCTTGGACCGGGGAGGGGCCAACGTCCTGACTTTC

size: many
V: TRBV18
D: .
J: TRBJ1-1
CDR3: CASSWGGTEAFF
DNA: TGTGCCAGCTCATGGGGTGGCACTGAAGCTTTCTTT

size: many
V: TRBV12-3/TRBV12-4
D: .
J: TRBJ1-1
CDR3: CASSLKRDTEAFF
DNA: TGTGCCAGCAGTTTAAAGAGGGACACTGAAGCTTTCTTT

size: few
V: TRBV6-1
D: .
J: TRBJ1-1
CDR3: CASSQGFSTNTEAFF
DNA: TGTGCCAGCAGTCAAGGGTTTTCGACGAACACTGAAGCTTTCTTT

size: many
V: TRBV19
D: TRBD1
J: TRBJ2-3
CDR3: CASSTQDRAVDTQYF
DNA: TGTGCCAGTAGTACCCAGGACAGGGCCGTAGATACGCAGTATTTT

size: many
V: TRBV9
D: TRBD1
J: TRBJ1-4
CDR3: CASSVDRGHPATNEKLFF
DNA: TGTGCCAGCAGCGTAGACAGGGGACACCCGGCAACTAATGAAAAACTGTTTTTT

size: many
V: TRBV7-2
D: .
J: TRBJ2-7
CDR3: CASSRGFEQYF
DNA: TGTGCCAGCAGCCGGGGTTTCGAGCAGTACTTC

size: many
V: TRBV5-1
D: TRBD1
J: TRBJ2-2
CDR3: CASSSQWDRGRNTGELFF
DNA: TGCGCCAGCAGCTCACAGTGGGACAGGGGCCGCAACACCGGGGAGCTGTTTTTT

size: many
V: TRBV5-5
D: .
J: TRBJ2-5
CDR3: CASSLPVQETQYF
DNA: TGTGCCAGCAGCTTGCCGGTCCAAGAGACCCAGTACTTC

size: many
V: TRBV12-5
D: .
J: TRBJ1-5
CDR3: CASGPDGRNQPQHF
DNA: TGTGCTAGTGGTCCGGACGGTAGGAATCAGCCCCAGCATTTT

size: many
V: TRBV7-2
D: .
J: TRBJ2-1
CDR3: CASSLAMLARGNEQFF
DNA: TGTGCCAGCAGCTTAGCTATGCTAGCGCGCGGGAATGAGCAGTTCTTC

size: many
V: TRBV4-2
D: TRBD2
J: TRBJ2-1
CDR3: CASSQRLAGSSYNEQFF
DNA: TGTGCCAGCAGCCAAAGACTAGCGGGGAGCTCCTACAATGAGCAGTTCTTC

size: many
V: TRBV20-1
D: TRBD2
J: TRBJ2-3
CDR3: CSARGLAGGPYTDTQYF
DNA: TGCAGTGCTAGAGGACTAGCGGGAGGGCCCTACACAGATACGCAGTATTTT

size: .
V: TRBV7-6
D: .
J: TRBJ1-1
CDR3: CASSTEQGLTEAFF
DNA: TGTGCCAGCAGCACCGAACAGGGACTCACTGAAGCTTTCTTT

size: many
V: TRBV7-9
D: .
J: TRBJ2-4
CDR3: CASSPPTGTPLAKNIQYF
DNA: TGTGCCAGCAGCCCACCTACAGGGACCCCCTTAGCCAAAAACATTCAGTACTTC

size: many
V: TRBV7-2
D: TRBD1
J: TRBJ1-5
CDR3: CASSKKTGAGQPQHF
DNA: TGTGCCAGCAGCAAGAAGACAGGGGCGGGTCAGCCCCAGCATTTT

size: many
V: TRBV24-1
D: .
J: TRBJ2-7
CDR3: CATSGQGDEQYF
DNA: TGTGCCACCAGTGGTCAGGGAGACGAGCAGTACTTC

size: few
V: TRBV24-1
D: .
J: TRBJ1-5
CDR3: CATSDPGGSNQPQHF
DNA: TGTGCCACCAGTGATCCGGGCGGCAGCAATCAGCCCCAGCATTTT

size: many
V: TRBV5-8
D: TRBD2
J: TRBJ2-7
CDR3: CASSLGLAGVYEQYF
DNA: TGTGCCAGCAGCTTGGGACTAGCGGGAGTCTACGAGCAGTACTTC

size: many
V: TRBV24-1
D: TRBD2
J: TRBJ2-4
CDR3: CATSDPGGGAIQYF
DNA: TGTGCCACCAGTGACCCCGGCGGGGGGGCCATTCAGTACTTC

size: many
V: TRBV20-1
D: TRBD2
J: TRBJ2-7
CDR3: CSALAGLDSYEQYF
DNA: TGCAGTGCCTTAGCGGGACTAGACTCCTACGAGCAGTACTTC

size: many
V: TRBV11-1
D: TRBD2
J: TRBJ2-1
CDR3: CASSFTSGRSNEQFF
DNA: TGTGCCAGCAGCTTTACTAGCGGGAGAAGTAATGAGCAGTTCTTC

size: many
V: TRBV7-9
D: .
J: TRBJ1-5
CDR3: CASSLGQYQPQHF
DNA: TGTGCCAGCAGCTTAGGGCAGTATCAGCCCCAGCATTTT

size: many
V: TRBV20-1
D: .
J: TRBJ1-1
CDR3: CSATNPGNTEAFF
DNA: TGCAGTGCTACGAACCCAGGGAACACTGAAGCTTTCTTT

size: many
V: TRBV7-2
D: TRBD1
J: TRBJ2-5
CDR3: CASSLPSGGGGETQYF
DNA: TGTGCCAGCAGCTTGCCTTCAGGGGGCGGAGGAGAGACCCAGTACTTC

size: many
V: TRBV6-1
D: .
J: TRBJ2-7
CDR3: CASNQRAVDEQYF
DNA: TGTGCCAGCAATCAGCGGGCGGTGGACGAGCAGTACTTC

size: many
V: TRBV4-3
D: .
J: TRBJ2-1
CDR3: CASSQRVGAYYNEQFF
DNA: TGCGCCAGCAGCCAACGGGTAGGGGCGTACTACAATGAGCAGTTCTTC

size: many
V: TRBV7-2
D: TRBD2
J: TRBJ2-3
CDR3: CASSLGLLAGQTDTQYF
DNA: TGTGCCAGCAGCTTAGGGTTGCTAGCGGGACAAACAGATACGCAGTATTTT

size: .
V: TRBV6-1
D: .
J: TRBJ2-1
CDR3: CASRLGKDNEQFF
DNA: TGTGCCAGCAGGTTAGGAAAGGACAATGAGCAGTTCTTC

size: many
V: TRBV5-1
D: .
J: TRBJ1-1
CDR3: CASSLGFSTEAFF
DNA: TGCGCCAGCAGCTTGGGGTTTAGCACTGAAGCTTTCTTT